This section outlines one T cell receptor (beta chain) sequence together with its context. Ten or more counts support this clonotype. This receptor's antigen is unknown. No per-base quality is available; no much larger clone lies one base away. Explained via the paper, the treatment or condition label denotes: allogeneic hematopoietic cell transplantation with graft depleted of TCRalphabeta T cells and CD19 B cells. Transplant recipients were children who received TCRalphabeta/CD19-depleted allogeneic hematopoietic cell grafts. The data belong to a study of T-cell reconstitution after alpha-beta-depleted transplantation in children (dated by TCRdb to 2016 to 2017). A note on the overall study: Using TCR repertoire profiling, the study quantitatively followed how T-cell immune reconstitution unfolded in children after TCRalphabeta/CD19-depleted allogeneic hematopoietic cell transplantation. Overall study results and their limits: The high TCRbeta diversity at day 60 in some patients was ascribed to recipient T cells and intrathymic progenitors that had survived conditioning. The apparently early alphabetaT-cell count recovery about two months after transplant was reportedly dependent on only several hundred rapidly expanded clones derived from non-depleted graft cells. Over subsequent months, a decline in hyperexpanded clone frequencies was noted, and after one year, T-cell counts and TCRbeta diversity were mostly ascribed to newly produced T cells.

Library construction relied on PCR. Sequenced using an Illumina HiSeq 2500. To normalize quantification of the TCRbeta repertoire, the TCR libraries were built with molecular barcoding that relied on unique molecular identifiers. The public reads were reanalyzed by TCRdb: fastp trimming at Q25, MiXCR alignment, in-frame beta chains only. Each CDR3 protein appears once, grouped with its most common genes and DNA. This sample comprises about 490,000 distinct CDR3 sequences, about 11% of them detected only once. The top ten clones comprise roughly 2% of the sample. In the germline V gene, CDR1 corresponds to SGHTA and CDR2 to FQGNSA. V was cut back by 0 bases and J by 9 bases, leaving a gap of 15 bases between them. Including cysteine and phenylalanine, the CDR3 has 16 amino acids. The entry retains the CDR3 DNA only, 48 bases that are in frame from base 1.

This sequence was found in a child aged 2 to 10 with inherited bone marrow failure, due to receive a stem cell transplant. The V and J segments used are TRBV7-2 and TRBJ1-6, with no reliable assignment of the D segment. Here the sequenced sample was PBMCs, taken before TCRalphabeta/CD19-depleted stem cell transplant. This receptor carries the CDR3 CASSLAAGRIGSPLHF. The DNA sequence follows: TGTGCCAGCAGCTTAGCGGCCGGGCGGATAGGTTCACCCCTCCACTTT.